This TCR beta chain emerged from a study of T cell responses to AZD1222 COVID-19 vaccine. On the study more broadly: Second doses were pooled across both intervals (about 4 or about 12 weeks).

Regarding this clone: The antigen is undetermined.

The germline V gene has CDR1 SGHNT and CDR2 YENEEA. V gave up 1 base and J gave up 4 bases; unmatched junction bases: 7. This CDR3 has 16 residues. General study findings and limits: Spike-specific TCR breadth and depth both grew after two AZD1222 doses. Close to half of spike-specific TCRs reportedly recognize unmutated variant regions. Most donors were white British and more were female, and clonal diversity was possibly underestimated.

Generated by immunoSEQ multiplex PCR, the TCRdb table keeps only in-frame clones and is missing some. The table includes 85,000 to 110,000 clones, less than 95% detected once. J is TRBJ1-5 and V is TRBV11-3; 7 nucleotides align to TRBD1. The receptor comes from an adult in good health. Material: peripheral blood, obtained on day 0 of AZD1222 vaccination. CDR3: CASSLVEGARNQPQHF. CDR3 DNA sequence: TGTGCCAGCAGCTTAGTCGAGGGGGCCAGGAATCAGCCCCAGCATTTT.